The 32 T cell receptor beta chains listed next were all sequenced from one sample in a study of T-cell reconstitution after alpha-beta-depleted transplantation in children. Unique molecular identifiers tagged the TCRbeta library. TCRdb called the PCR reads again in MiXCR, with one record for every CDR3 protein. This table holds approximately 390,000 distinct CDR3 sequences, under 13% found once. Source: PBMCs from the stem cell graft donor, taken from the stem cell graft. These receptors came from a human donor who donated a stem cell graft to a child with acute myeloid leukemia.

CDR3 nucleotide sequence: TGCGCCAGGGAACCGATTTTGGCCGCCACAGATACGCAGTATTTT. Translating it yields CAREPILAATDTQYF. The rearrangement links TRBV5-1 to TRBJ2-3; D gene uncertain. The CDR3 totals 15 residues. Germline CDR1 SGHRS, CDR2 YFSETQ. V lost 8 bases, J lost 2 bases, and 18 bases lay in between.

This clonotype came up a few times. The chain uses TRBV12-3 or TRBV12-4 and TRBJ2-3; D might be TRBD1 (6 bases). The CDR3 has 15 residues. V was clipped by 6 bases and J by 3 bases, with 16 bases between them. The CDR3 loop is CASSRSQRGTDTQYF. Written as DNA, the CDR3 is TGTGCCAGCAGCCGATCCCAGAGGGGGACAGATACGCAGTATTTT.

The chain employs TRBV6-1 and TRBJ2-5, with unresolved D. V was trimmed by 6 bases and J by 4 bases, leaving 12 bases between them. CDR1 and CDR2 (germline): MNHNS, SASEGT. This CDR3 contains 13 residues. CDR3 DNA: TGTGCCAGCAGCCCGGGTTCTGGAGAGACCCAGTACTTC. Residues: CASSPGSGETQYF.

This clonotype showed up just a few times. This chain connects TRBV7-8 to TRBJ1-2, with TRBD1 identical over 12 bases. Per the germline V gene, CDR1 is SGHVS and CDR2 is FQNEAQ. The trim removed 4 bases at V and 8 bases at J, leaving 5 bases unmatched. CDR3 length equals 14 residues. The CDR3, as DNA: TGTGCCAGCAGCTCCGGGACAGGGGGCTTCGGCTACACCTTC. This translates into CASSSGTGGFGYTF. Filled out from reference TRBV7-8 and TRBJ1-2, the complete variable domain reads GAGVSQSPRYKVAKRGQDVALRCDPISGHVSLFWYQQALGQGPEFLTYFQNEAQLDKSGLPSDRFFAERPEGSVSTLKIQRTQQEDSAVYLCASSSGTGGFGYTFGSGTRLTVV.

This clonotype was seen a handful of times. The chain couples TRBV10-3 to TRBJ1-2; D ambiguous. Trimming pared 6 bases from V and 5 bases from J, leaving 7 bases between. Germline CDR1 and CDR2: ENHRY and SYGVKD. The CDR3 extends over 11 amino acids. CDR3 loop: CAIREGYGYTF. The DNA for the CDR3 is TGTGCCATCAGGGAGGGATATGGCTACACCTTC.

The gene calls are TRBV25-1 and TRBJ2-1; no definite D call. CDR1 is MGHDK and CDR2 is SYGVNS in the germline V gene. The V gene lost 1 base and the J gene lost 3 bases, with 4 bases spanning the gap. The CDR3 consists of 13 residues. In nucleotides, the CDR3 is TGTGCCAGCAGTGAATCCTACTACAATGAGCAGTTCTTC. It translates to CASSESYYNEQFF.

The CDR3 is CAISEWSYEQYF. The CDR3 nucleotides read TGTGCCATCAGTGAATGGAGCTACGAGCAGTACTTC. The genes are TRBV10-3 and TRBJ2-7, with D hard to call. In germline, CDR1 is ENHRY, CDR2 SYGVKD. The CDR3 is 12 amino acids. Trimming stripped 3 bases from V and 3 bases from J, with 6 bases between.

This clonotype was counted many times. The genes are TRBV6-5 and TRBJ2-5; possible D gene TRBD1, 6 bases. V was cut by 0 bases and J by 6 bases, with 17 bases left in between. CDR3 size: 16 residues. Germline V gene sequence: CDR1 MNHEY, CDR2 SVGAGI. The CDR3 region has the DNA TGTGCCAGCAGTTACTCGGCAACAGGGCTCGGCAAGACCCAGTACTTC. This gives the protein CASSYSATGLGKTQYF.

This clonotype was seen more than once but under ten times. The CDR3 coding sequence is TGTGCCAGCAGCGTAGAAGTTTGGAATGAGCAGTTCTTC. Translating it yields CASSVEVWNEQFF. The chain couples TRBV9 to TRBJ2-1; D is unclear. V was pared by 0 bases and J by 7 bases, with 8 bases between. Germline lookup yields CDR1 SGDLS and CDR2 YYNGEE. CDR3 length: 13 residues.

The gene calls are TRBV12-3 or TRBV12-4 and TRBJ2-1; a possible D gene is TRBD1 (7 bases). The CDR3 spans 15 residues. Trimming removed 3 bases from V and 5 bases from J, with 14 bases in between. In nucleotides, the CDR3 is TGTGCCAGCAGTTTGGCAGGAGGGGGCCACAATGAGCAGTTCTTC. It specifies CASSLAGGGHNEQFF.

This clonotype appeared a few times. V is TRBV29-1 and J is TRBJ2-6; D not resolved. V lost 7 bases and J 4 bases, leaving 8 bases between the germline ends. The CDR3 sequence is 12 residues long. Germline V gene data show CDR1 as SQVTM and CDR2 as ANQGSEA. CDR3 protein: CSAGNGANVLTF. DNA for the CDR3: TGCAGCGCTGGGAACGGGGCCAACGTCCTGACTTTC.

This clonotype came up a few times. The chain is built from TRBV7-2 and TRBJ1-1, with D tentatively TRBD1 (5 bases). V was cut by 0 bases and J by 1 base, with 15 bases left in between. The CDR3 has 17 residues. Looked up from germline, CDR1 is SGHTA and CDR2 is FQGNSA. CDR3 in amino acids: CASSLAHLRTKNTEAFF. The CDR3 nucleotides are TGTGCCAGCAGCTTAGCGCACCTACGGACAAAGAACACTGAAGCTTTCTTT.

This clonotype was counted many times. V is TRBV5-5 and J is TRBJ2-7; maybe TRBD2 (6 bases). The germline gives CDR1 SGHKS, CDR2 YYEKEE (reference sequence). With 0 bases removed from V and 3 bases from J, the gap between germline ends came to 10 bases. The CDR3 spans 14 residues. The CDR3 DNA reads TGTGCCAGCAGCTTGGCGGGAGAGGGCTACGAGCAGTACTTC. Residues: CASSLAGEGYEQYF.

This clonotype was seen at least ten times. CDR3 sequence reads: CASSLVHGSPQYF. As DNA, the CDR3 is TGCGCCAGCAGCTTGGTTCACGGGAGCCCTCAATATTTT. This chain uses TRBV5-1 with TRBJ2-3; possibly TRBD2 for D (6 bases). The CDR3 is 13 amino acids. From germline, CDR1 is SGHRS and CDR2 YFSETQ. V lost 0 bases, J lost 15 bases, and 17 bases lay in between. The full variable domain, rest sourced from reference TRBV5-1 and TRBJ2-3, is KAGVTQTPRYLIKTRGQQVTLSCSPISGHRSVSWYQQTPGQGLQFLFEYFSETQRNKGNFPGRFSGRQFSNSRSEMNVSTLELGDSALYLCASSLVHGSPQYFGPGTRLTVL.

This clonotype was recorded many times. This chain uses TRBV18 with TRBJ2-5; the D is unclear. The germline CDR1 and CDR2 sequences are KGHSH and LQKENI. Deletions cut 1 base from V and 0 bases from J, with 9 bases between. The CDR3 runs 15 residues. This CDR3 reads CASSPQDGYQETQYF. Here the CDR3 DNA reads TGTGCCAGCTCACCACAAGACGGGTACCAAGAGACCCAGTACTTC.

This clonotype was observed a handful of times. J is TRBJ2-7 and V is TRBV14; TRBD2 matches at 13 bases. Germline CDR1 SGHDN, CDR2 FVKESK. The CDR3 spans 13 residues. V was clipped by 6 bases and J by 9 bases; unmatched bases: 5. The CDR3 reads CASRLAGGQWQYF. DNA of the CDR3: TGTGCCAGCAGACTAGCGGGAGGGCAGTGGCAGTACTTC.

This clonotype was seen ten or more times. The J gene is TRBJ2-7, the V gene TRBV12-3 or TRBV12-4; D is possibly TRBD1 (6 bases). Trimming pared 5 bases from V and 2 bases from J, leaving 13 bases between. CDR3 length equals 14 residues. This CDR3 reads CASSLSGTPYEQYF. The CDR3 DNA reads TGTGCCAGCAGTCTGTCCGGGACACCCTACGAGCAGTACTTC.

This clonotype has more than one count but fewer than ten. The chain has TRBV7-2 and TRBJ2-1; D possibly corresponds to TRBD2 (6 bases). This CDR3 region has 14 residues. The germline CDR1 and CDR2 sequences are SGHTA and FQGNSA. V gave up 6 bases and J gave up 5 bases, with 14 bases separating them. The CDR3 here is CASRRAGADNEQFF. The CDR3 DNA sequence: TGTGCCAGCAGGCGAGCGGGCGCCGACAATGAGCAGTTCTTC.

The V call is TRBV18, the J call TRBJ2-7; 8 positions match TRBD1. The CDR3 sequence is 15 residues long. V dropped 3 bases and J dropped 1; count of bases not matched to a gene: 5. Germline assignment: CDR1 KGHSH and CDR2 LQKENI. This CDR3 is CASSPLDRVSYEQYF. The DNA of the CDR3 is TGTGCCAGCTCACCTCTGGACAGGGTTTCCTACGAGCAGTACTTC.

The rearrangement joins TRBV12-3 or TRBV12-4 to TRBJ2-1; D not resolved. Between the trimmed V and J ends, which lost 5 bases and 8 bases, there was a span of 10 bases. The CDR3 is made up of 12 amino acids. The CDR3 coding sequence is TGTGCCAGCAGTCTTTTAGTACATGAGCAGTTCTTC. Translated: CASSLLVHEQFF.

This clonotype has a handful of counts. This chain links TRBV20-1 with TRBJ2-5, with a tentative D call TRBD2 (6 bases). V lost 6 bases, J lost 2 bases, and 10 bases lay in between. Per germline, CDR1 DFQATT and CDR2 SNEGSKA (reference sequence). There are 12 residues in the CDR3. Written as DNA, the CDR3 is TGCAGTGCAAACGGACTACAAGAGACCCAGTACTTC. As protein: CSANGLQETQYF.

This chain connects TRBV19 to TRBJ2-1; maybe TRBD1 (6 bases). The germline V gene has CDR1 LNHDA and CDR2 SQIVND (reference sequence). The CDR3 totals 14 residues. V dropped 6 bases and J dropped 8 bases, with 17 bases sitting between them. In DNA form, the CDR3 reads TGTGCCAGTAGGAGTAGCTACAGGGCCGATGAGCAGTTCTTC. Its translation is CASRSSYRADEQFF.

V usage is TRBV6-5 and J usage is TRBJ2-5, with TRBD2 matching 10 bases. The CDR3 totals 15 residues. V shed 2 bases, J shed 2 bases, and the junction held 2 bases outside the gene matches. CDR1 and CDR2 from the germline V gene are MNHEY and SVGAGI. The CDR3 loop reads CASSYGTSAQETQYF. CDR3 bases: TGTGCCAGCAGTTACGGGACTAGCGCACAAGAGACCCAGTACTTC.

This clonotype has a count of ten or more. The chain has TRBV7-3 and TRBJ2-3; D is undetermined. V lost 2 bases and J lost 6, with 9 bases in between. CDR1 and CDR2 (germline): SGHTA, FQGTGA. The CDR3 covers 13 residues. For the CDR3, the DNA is TGTGCCAGCAGCTTATTATCCTGGGATACGCAGTATTTT. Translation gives CASSLLSWDTQYF.

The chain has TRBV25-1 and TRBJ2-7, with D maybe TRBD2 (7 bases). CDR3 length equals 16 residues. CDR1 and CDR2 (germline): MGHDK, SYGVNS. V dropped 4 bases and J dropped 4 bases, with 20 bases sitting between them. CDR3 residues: CASSAQWGGRRYEQYF. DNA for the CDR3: TGTGCCAGCAGTGCCCAATGGGGGGGCCGACGGTACGAGCAGTACTTC.

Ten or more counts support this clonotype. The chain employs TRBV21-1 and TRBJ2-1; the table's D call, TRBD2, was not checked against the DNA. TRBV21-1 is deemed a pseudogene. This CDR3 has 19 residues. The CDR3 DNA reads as TGTGCCAGCAGCAAGTTTGGACTAGTGATTTTTCTATCCTACAATGAGCAGTTCTTC. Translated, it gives CASSKFGLVIFLSYNEQFF.

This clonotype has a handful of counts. The DNA of the CDR3 is TGTGCCAGCCTCCCCCCCCCGACGGGAGTGTATGAGCAGTTCTTC. As protein: CASLPPPTGVYEQFF. This chain links TRBV7-8 with TRBJ2-1, with D possibly TRBD2 on 6 matching bases. The CDR3 consists of 15 residues. Germline V gene data show CDR1 as SGHVS and CDR2 as FQNEAQ. V was clipped by 8 bases and J by 8 bases, with 22 bases between them.

The CDR3 nucleotides read TGTGCCAGCGGACAGTTCGTGGGTCCCTACGAGCAGTACTTC. This gives the protein CASGQFVGPYEQYF. The chain carries TRBV6-1 and TRBJ2-7; possible D gene TRBD1, 6 bases. V was trimmed by 8 bases and J by 2 bases, leaving 16 bases between them. This CDR3 is 14 amino acids long. CDR1 MNHNS and CDR2 SASEGT come from the germline V gene.

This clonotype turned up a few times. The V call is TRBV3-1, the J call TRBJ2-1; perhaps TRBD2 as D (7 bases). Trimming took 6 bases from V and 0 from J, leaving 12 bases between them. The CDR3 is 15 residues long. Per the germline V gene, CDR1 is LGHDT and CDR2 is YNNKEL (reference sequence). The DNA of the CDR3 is TGTGCCAGCAGGATAGGGGGGGTCTCCTACAATGAGCAGTTCTTC. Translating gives CASRIGGVSYNEQFF.

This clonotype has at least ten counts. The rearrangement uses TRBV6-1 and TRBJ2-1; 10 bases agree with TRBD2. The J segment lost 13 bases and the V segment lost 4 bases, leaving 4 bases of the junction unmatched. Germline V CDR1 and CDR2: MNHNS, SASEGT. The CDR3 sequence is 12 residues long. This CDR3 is CASSVSGRAQFF. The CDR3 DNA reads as TGTGCCAGCAGTGTCAGCGGGAGGGCTCAGTTCTTC.

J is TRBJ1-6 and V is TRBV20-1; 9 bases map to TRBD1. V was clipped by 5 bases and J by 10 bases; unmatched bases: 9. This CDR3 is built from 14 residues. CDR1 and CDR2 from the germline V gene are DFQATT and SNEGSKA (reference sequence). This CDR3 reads CSAPEGTGWSPLHF. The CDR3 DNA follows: TGCAGTGCTCCAGAGGGGACAGGGTGGTCACCCCTCCACTTT.

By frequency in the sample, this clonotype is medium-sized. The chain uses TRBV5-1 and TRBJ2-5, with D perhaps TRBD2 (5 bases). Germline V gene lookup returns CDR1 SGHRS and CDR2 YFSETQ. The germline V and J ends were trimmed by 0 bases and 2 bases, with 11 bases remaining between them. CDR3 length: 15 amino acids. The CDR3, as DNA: TGCGCCAGCAGCTTGGTAGACGGGAATCAAGAGACCCAGTACTTC. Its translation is CASSLVDGNQETQYF.